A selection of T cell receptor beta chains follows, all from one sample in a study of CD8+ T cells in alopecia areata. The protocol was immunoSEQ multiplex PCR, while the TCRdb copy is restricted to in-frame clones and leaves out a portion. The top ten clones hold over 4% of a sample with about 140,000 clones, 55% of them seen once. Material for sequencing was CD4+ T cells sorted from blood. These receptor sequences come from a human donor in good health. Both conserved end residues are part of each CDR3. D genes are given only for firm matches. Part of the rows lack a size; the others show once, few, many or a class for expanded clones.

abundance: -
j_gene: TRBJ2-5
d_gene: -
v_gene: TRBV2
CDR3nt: TGTGCCAGCAGTTCATCATACTTC
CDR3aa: CASSSSYF

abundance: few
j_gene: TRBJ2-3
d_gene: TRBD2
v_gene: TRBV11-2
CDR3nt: TGTGCCAGCAGCTTCGGTAGCGGGAATAGTAGGCCAGATACGCAGTATTTT
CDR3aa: CASSFGSGNSRPDTQYF

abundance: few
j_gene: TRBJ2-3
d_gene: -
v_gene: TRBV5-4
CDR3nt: TGTGCCAGCAGCGCAATAGATGGGGATACGCAGTATTTT
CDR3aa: CASSAIDGDTQYF

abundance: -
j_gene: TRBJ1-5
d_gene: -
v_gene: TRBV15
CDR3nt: TGTGCCACCAGCAGAGAAGGCAATCAGCCCCAGCATTTT
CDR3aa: CATSREGNQPQHF

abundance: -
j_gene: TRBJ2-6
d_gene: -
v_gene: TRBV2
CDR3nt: TGTGCCAGCAGTTTGGACAACTCTGGGGCCAACGTCCTGACTTTC
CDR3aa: CASSLDNSGANVLTF

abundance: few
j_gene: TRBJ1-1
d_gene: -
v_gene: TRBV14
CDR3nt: TGTGCCAGCAGCCTCCCAGGGTTTGTCGAGAACACTGAAGCTTTCTTT
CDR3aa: CASSLPGFVENTEAFF

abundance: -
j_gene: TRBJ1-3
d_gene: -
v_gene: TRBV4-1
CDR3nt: TGCGCCAGCAGCCTTAGTGTAGACTCTGGAAACACCATATATTTT
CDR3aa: CASSLSVDSGNTIYF

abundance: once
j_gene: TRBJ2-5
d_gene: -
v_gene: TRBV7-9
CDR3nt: TGTGCCAGCAGCTTCGGGTTCCAAGAGACCCAGTACTTC
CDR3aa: CASSFGFQETQYF

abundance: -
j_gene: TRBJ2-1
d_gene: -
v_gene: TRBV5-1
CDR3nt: TGCGCCAGCAGCTTGGGGACTGGAATCGTCAATGAGCAGTTCTTC
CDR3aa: CASSLGTGIVNEQFF

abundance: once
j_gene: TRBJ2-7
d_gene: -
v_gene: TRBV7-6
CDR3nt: TGTGCCAGCAGCTTCCCCGAGCAGTACTTC
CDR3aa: CASSFPEQYF

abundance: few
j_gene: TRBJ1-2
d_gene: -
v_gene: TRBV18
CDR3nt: TGTGCCAGCTCACCACGAGGCCTTCTTAACTATGGCTACACCTTC
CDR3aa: CASSPRGLLNYGYTF

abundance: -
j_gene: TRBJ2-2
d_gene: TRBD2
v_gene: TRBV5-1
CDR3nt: TGCGCCAGCAGCTTGGGACTAGCGGGAAGGGTCGGGGAGCTGTTTTTT
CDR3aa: CASSLGLAGRVGELFF

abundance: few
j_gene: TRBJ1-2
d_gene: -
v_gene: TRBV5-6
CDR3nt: TGTGCCAGCAGCTTAAACAGGCAAAACTATGGCTACACCTTC
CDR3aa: CASSLNRQNYGYTF

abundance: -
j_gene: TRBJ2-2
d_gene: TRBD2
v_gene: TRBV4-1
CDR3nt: TGCGCCAGCAGCCGGGTACTAGCGGGAGTCGGGACCGGGGAGCTGTTTTTT
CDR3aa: CASSRVLAGVGTGELFF

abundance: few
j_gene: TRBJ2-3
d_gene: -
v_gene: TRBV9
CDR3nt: TGTGCCAGCAGCCCGAACAGGGTTTCGACAGATACGCAGTATTTT
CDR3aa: CASSPNRVSTDTQYF

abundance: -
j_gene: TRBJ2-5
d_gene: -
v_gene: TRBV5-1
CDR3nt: TGCGCCAGCAGCTGGTCGTCGGGGGCGAAAGAGACCCAGTACTTC
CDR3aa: CASSWSSGAKETQYF

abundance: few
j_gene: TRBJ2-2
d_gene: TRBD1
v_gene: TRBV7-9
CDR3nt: TGTGCCAGCAGCGTTACCGGGACAGCGAACACCGGGGAGCTGTTTTTT
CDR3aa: CASSVTGTANTGELFF

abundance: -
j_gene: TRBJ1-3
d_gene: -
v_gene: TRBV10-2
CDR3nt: TGCGCCAGCAGGCAAATGAACACCATATATTTT
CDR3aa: CASRQMNTIYF

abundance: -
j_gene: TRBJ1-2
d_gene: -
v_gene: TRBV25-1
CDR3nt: TGTGCCAGCAGTGAAGGTGGGATGGGCTATGGCTACACCTTC
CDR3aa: CASSEGGMGYGYTF

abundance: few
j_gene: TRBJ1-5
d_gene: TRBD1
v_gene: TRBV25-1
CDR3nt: TGTGCCAGCAGGAGGGGGCCGGGGCAGCCCCAGCATTTT
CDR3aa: CASRRGPGQPQHF

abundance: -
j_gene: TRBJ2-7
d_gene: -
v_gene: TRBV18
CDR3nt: TGTGCCAGCTCACCAGAGGGACATTTAAACTACGAGCAGTACTTC
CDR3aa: CASSPEGHLNYEQYF

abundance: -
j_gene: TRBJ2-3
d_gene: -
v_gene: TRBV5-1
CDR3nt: TGCGCCAGCAGCCTGACTCGATCTAGCACAGATACGCAGTATTTT
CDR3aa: CASSLTRSSTDTQYF

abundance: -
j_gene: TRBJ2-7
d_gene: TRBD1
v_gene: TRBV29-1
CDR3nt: TGCAGCGTCGAAGGACAGGGAATGTACAACGAGCAGTACTTC
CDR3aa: CSVEGQGMYNEQYF

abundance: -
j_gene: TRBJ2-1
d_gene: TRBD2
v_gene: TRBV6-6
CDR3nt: TGTGCCATCAATCCCGGGACTAGTGATGGTGAGCAGTTCTTC
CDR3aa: CAINPGTSDGEQFF

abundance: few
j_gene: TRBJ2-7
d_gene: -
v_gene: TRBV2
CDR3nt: TGTGCCAGCAGTGTGAGCATGGCGGGCCTCTCCTACGAGCAGTACTTC
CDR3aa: CASSVSMAGLSYEQYF

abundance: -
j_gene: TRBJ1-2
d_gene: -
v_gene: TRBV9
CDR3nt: TGTGCCAGCAGGGCGGATACCGGGATCGTTGGCTACACCTTC
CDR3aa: CASRADTGIVGYTF

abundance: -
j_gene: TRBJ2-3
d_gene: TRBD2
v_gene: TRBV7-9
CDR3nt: TGTGCCAGCAGCGTCGGTCTAGCGGGAGTACGTCCTATAAAGGATACGCAGTATTTT
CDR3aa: CASSVGLAGVRPIKDTQYF

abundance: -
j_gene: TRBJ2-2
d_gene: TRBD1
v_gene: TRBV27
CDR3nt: TGTGCCAGCAGTCGACAGGGATTGAACACCGGGGAGCTGTTTTTT
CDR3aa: CASSRQGLNTGELFF

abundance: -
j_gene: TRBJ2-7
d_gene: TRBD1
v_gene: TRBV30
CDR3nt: TGTGCCTGGACCCGGGACAGGGTTCACGAGCAGTACTTC
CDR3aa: CAWTRDRVHEQYF